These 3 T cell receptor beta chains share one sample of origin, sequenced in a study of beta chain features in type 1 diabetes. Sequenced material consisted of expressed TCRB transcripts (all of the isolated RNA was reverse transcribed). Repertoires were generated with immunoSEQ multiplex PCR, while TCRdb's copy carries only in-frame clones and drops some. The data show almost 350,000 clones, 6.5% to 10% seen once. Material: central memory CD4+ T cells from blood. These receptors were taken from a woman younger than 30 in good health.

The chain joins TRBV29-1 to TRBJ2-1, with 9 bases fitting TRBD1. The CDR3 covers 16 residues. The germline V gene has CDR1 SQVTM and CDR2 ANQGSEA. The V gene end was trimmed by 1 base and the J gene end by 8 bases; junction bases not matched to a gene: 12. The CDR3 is CSVEAVPGQGHDEQFF. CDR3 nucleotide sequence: TGCAGCGTTGAAGCGGTCCCGGGACAGGGCCACGATGAGCAGTTCTTC.

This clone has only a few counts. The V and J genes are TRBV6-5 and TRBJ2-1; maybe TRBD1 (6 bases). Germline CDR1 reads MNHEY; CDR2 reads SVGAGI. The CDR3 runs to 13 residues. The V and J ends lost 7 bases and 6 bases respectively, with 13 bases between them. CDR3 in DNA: TGTGCCAGCATTGGACAGTTTCCCAATGAGCAGTTCTTC. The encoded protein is CASIGQFPNEQFF.

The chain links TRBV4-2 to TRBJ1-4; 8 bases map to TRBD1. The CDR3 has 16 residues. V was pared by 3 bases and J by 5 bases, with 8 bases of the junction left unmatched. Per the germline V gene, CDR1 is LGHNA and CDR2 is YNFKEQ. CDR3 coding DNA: TGTGCCAGCAGCCAGGCACAGGGACAGGAGAATGAAAAACTGTTTTTT. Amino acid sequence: CASSQAQGQENEKLFF.